This T cell receptor beta chain was documented in a study of shared clonotypes between healthy human individuals. Looking at the study overall: Three plates each covered CD4 naive and memory; CD8 naive two, CD8 memory one.

Overall study results and limits: Shared clonotypes across all four donors exceeded non-shared ones in generation probability.

On this clone: The antigen remains undetermined.

Naivety among CD8 cells was defined by CD45RO negativity and positive CCR7 selection, thereby excluding terminally differentiated effector memory CD45RA+ cells. Replicate PCRs run on sorted subsets employed approximately 0.2 ug DNA, 30,000 to 35,000 T cell genomes. The method was immunoSEQ multiplex PCR; TCRdb's version includes in-frame clones alone and lacks a portion of them. Found here are millions of clones, 85% to 95% of them singletons; the top ten hold more than 1.5%. The CDR3 contains 14 residues. The V and J ends lost 6 bases and 3 bases, in that order; junction bases with no gene match: 6. The germline CDR1 and CDR2 sequences are MNHEY and SVGAGI.

The V and J genes are TRBV6-5 and TRBJ2-7; 9 nucleotides agree with TRBD1. The sequenced sample was naive CD8+ T cells from PBMCs. This clonotype was sampled from a man between 18 and 29 years old in good health. Some clones in this sample may be carry-over from other donors' samples. CDR3 protein: CASRTGTGIYEQYF. CDR3 DNA sequence: TGTGCCAGCAGAACGGGGACAGGGATCTACGAGCAGTACTTC.